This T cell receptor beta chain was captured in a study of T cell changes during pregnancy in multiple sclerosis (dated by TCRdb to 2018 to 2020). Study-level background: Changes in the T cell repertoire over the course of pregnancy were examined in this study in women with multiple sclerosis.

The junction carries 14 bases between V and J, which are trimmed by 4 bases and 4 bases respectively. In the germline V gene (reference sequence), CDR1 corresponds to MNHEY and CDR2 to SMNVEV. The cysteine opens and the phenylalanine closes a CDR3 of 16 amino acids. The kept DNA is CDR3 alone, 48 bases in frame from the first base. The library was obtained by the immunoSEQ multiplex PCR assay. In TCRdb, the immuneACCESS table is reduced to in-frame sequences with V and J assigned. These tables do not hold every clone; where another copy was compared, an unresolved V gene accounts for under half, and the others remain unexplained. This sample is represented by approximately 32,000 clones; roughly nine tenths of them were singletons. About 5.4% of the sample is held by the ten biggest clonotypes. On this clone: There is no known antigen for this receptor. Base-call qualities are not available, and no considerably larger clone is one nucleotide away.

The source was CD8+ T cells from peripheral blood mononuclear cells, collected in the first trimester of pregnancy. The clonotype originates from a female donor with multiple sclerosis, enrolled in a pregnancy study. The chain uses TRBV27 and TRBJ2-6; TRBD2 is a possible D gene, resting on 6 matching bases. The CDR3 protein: CASSYTQGLGANVLTF. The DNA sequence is TGTGCCAGCAGTTACACTCAGGGACTCGGGGCCAACGTCCTGACTTTC.